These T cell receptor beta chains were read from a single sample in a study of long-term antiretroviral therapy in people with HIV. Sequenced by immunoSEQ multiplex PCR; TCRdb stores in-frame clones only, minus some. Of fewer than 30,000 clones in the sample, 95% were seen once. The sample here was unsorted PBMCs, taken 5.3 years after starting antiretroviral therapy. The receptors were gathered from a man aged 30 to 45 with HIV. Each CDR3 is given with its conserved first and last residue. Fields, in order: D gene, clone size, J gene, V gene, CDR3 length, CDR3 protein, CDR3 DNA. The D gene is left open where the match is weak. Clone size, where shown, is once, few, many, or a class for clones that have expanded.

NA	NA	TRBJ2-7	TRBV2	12	CASSEDPYEQYF	TGTGCCAGCAGTGAGGACCCCTACGAGCAGTACTTC
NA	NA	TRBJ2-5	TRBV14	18	CASSQAWTKRGTGETQYF	TGTGCCAGCAGCCAAGCCTGGACTAAACGGGGGACTGGAGAGACCCAGTACTTC
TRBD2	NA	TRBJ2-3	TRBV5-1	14	CASSLGLADDTQYF	TGCGCCAGCAGCTTGGGACTAGCAGACGATACGCAGTATTTT
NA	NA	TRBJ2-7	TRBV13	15	CASSFRDEGNYEQYF	TGTGCCAGCAGCTTCCGGGACGAGGGTAACTACGAGCAGTACTTC
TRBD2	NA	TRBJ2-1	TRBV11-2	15	CASSLLAGSYNEQFF	TGTGCCAGCAGCTTACTAGCGGGATCCTACAATGAGCAGTTCTTC
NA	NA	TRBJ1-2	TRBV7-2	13	CASSLVGASGYTF	TGTGCCAGCAGCTTAGTGGGGGCGTCGGGCTACACCTTC
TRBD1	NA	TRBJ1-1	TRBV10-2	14	CASSETGGGTEAFF	TGCGCCAGCAGTGAGACAGGGGGGGGGACTGAAGCTTTCTTT
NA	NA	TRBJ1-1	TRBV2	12	CASMGPTAEAFF	TGTGCCAGCATGGGACCTACGGCTGAAGCTTTCTTT
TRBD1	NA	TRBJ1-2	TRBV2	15	CASSGRTAGGYGYTF	TGTGCCAGCAGTGGTAGGACGGCAGGGGGTTACGGCTACACCTTC
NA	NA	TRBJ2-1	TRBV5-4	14	CASSPRSSYNEQFF	TGTGCCAGCAGCCCCAGGAGCTCCTACAATGAGCAGTTCTTC
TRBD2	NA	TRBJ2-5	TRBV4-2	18	CASSQDRSGGTLGETQYF	TGTGCCAGCAGCCAAGATCGGAGCGGGGGGACGCTCGGGGAGACCCAGTACTTC
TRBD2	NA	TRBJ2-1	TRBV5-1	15	CASSLTSGSYNEQFF	TGCGCCAGCAGCTTAACTAGCGGGTCATACAATGAGCAGTTCTTC
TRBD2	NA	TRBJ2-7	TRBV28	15	CASSLGPGLSYEQYF	TGTGCCAGCAGTTTAGGTCCGGGACTATCGTACGAGCAGTACTTC
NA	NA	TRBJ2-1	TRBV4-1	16	CASSQDQGQGMSEQFF	TGCGCCAGCAGCCAAGATCAGGGCCAGGGCATGAGTGAGCAGTTCTTC
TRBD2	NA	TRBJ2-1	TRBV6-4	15	CASSETSGGSHEQFF	TGTGCCAGCAGTGAGACTAGCGGGGGGTCCCATGAGCAGTTCTTC
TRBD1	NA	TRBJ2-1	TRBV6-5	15	CASRPGTGAYNEQFF	TGTGCCAGCAGGCCCGGGACAGGGGCGTACAATGAGCAGTTCTTC
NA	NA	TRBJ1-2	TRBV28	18	CASSLGIRGRGIRDGYTF	TGTGCCAGCAGTTTAGGGATAAGGGGCAGGGGTATAAGGGATGGCTACACCTTC
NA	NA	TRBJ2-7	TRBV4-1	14	CASSPLGVPYEQYF	TGCGCCAGCAGCCCGCTTGGGGTGCCCTACGAGCAGTACTTC
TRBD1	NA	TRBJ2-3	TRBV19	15	CASSWDRRPTDTQYF	TGTGCCAGTAGCTGGGACAGGAGACCCACAGATACGCAGTATTTT
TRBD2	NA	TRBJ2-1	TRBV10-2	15	CASSEWGGTYNEQFF	TGCGCCAGCAGTGAGTGGGGGGGGACCTACAATGAGCAGTTCTTC
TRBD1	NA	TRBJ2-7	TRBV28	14	CASSRQGRGYEQYF	TGTGCCAGCAGCCGACAGGGAAGGGGATACGAGCAGTACTTC
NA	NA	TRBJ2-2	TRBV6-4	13	CASSAGDTGELFF	TGTGCCAGCAGTGCAGGGGACACCGGGGAGCTGTTTTTT
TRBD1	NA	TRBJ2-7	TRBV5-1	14	CASSDHRGIYEQYF	TGCGCCAGCAGCGACCACAGGGGCATCTACGAGCAGTACTTC
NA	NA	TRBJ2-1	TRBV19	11	CATRENLEQFF	TGTGCCACACGAGAGAATCTTGAGCAGTTCTTC
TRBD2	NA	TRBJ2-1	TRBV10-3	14	CAIRTSGGHNEQFF	TGTGCCATCAGGACTAGCGGGGGCCACAATGAGCAGTTCTTC
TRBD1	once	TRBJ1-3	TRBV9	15	CASSVPGGSGNTIYF	TGTGCCAGCAGCGTACCAGGGGGAAGTGGAAACACCATATATTTT
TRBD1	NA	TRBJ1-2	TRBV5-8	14	CASSLNRGQGGYTF	TGTGCCAGCAGCTTGAACAGGGGGCAAGGTGGCTACACCTTC
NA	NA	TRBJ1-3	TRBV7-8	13	CASSLWDLNTIYF	TGTGCCAGCAGCTTATGGGATTTGAACACCATATATTTT
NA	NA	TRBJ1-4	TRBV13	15	CASMDGKVFNEKLFF	TGTGCCAGCATGGACGGGAAAGTGTTTAATGAAAAACTGTTTTTT
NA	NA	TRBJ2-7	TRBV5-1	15	CASSLAFGDFNEQYF	TGCGCCAGCAGCTTGGCCTTCGGCGATTTCAACGAGCAGTACTTC
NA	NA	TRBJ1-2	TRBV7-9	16	CASSQDGRGIYYGYTF	TGTGCCAGCAGCCAAGACGGGAGAGGGATCTACTATGGCTACACCTTC
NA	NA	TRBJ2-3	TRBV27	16	CASSSHRISSTDTQYF	TGTGCCAGCAGTTCCCATAGGATATCTAGCACAGATACGCAGTATTTT
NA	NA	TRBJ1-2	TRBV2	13	CASSEAPNYGYTF	TGTGCCAGCAGTGAAGCTCCTAACTATGGCTACACCTTC
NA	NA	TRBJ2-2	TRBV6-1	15	CASSEGQRGTGELFF	TGTGCCAGCAGTGAAGGGCAGAGGGGCACCGGGGAGCTGTTTTTT
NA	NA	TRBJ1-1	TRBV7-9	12	CASSLSASEAFF	TGTGCCAGCAGCTTATCGGCCAGTGAAGCTTTCTTT
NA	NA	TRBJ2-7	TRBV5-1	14	CASSLEILAYEQYF	TGCGCCAGCAGCTTGGAAATACTAGCCTACGAGCAGTACTTC
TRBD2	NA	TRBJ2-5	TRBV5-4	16	CASSPSGGASSETQYF	TGTGCCAGCAGCCCTAGCGGGGGGGCATCTTCGGAGACCCAGTACTTC
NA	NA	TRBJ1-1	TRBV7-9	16	CASSFWRGTWDTEAFF	TGTGCCAGCAGCTTTTGGAGGGGGACTTGGGACACTGAAGCTTTCTTT
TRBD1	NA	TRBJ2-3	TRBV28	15	CASSASTGLTDTQYF	TGTGCCAGCAGTGCCTCGACAGGGCTCACAGATACGCAGTATTTT
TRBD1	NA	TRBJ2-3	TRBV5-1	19	CASSRSPPGTGGVYDTQYF	TGCGCCAGCAGCCGCTCCCCCCCCGGGACAGGGGGGGTATACGATACGCAGTATTTT
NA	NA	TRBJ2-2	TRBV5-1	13	CASSPRVSGELFF	TGCGCCAGCAGTCCCCGGGTCTCCGGGGAGCTGTTTTTT
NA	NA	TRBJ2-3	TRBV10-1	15	CASSGGDGYTDTQYF	TGCGCCAGCAGTGGTGGGGACGGGTACACAGATACGCAGTATTTT
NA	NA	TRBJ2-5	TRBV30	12	CAWTVGGGTQYF	TGTGCCTGGACGGTAGGGGGAGGGACCCAGTACTTC
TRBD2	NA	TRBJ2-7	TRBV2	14	CASRESGGSYEQYF	TGTGCCAGCAGAGAGAGCGGGGGCTCCTACGAGCAGTACTTC
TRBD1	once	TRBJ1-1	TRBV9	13	CASSSNRGPEAFF	TGTGCCAGCAGCAGTAACAGGGGGCCTGAAGCTTTCTTT
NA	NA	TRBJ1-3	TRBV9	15	CASRESGLPGDTIYF	TGTGCCAGCAGGGAGTCCGGGCTCCCAGGAGACACCATATATTTT
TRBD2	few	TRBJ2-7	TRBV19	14	CASRYSGGAREQYF	TGTGCCAGTAGATACAGCGGGGGGGCGCGCGAGCAGTACTTC
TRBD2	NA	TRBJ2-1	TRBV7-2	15	CASILAGATYNEQFF	TGTGCCAGCATCCTCGCGGGAGCTACCTACAATGAGCAGTTCTTC